This T cell receptor beta chain comes out of a study of CD8 T cells in ankylosing spondylitis. Study-wide points: Reactive arthritis synovial fluid and blood previously showed some of these motif variants. In ankylosing spondylitis blood, a motif of several highly homologous TCR beta variants appeared characteristic.

CDR3 length: 15 residues. The germline V gene has CDR1 SGDLS and CDR2 YYNGEE. A note on this clonotype: Its antigen is unidentified. This may arise from a read error, as a much more abundant clone is one base away.

With molecular barcodes, quantitative 5'-RACE was used to make the TCR beta libraries. MiXCR was run by TCRdb on the 5' RACE reads, yielding one entry per CDR3 protein. The data show 200,000 or so distinct CDR3 sequences, roughly 13% seen once. This TCR was sampled from a female donor with ankylosing spondylitis or in good health (not recorded which). Specimen: blood, either unsorted or a sorted T cell fraction (not recorded which). This rearrangement joins TRBV9 to TRBJ2-1, with TRBD1 matching 8 bases. CDR3 DNA sequence: TGTGCCGGCAGCGTAGTGGACAGGGCCAGCGATGAGCAGTTCTTC. It translates to CAGSVVDRASDEQFF.